A selection of T cell receptor beta chains follows, all from one sample in a study of identical twins. TCRdb reanalysed the 5' RACE reads using MiXCR and keeps one entry per CDR3 protein. This repertoire shows about 810,000 distinct CDR3 sequences, approximately 13% found once; its top ten account for around 1.5%. This sample also appeared in a second study, on yellow fever vaccine responses in identical twins.

Sequenced input: PBMCs. All receptors come from a young woman in good health. Each CDR3 is given with its conserved first and last residue. Each record gives: CDR3 length, V gene, J gene, CDR3 protein.

len: 14
v_gene: TRBV25-1
j_gene: TRBJ2-7
CDR3aa: CASSEYRGTYEQYF

len: 15
v_gene: TRBV5-1
j_gene: TRBJ2-4
CDR3aa: CASKEGAPAKNIQYF

len: 13
v_gene: TRBV19
j_gene: TRBJ2-2
CDR3aa: CASSNGFTGELFF

len: 15
v_gene: TRBV27
j_gene: TRBJ2-4
CDR3aa: CASSLGGTGKNIQYF

len: 12
v_gene: TRBV4-1
j_gene: TRBJ2-7
CDR3aa: CASSRDRAEQYF

len: 15
v_gene: TRBV10-3
j_gene: TRBJ1-2
CDR3aa: CAIRRGPTDNYGYTF

len: 14
v_gene: TRBV4-1
j_gene: TRBJ1-2
CDR3aa: CASSQVTGDSGYTF

len: 17
v_gene: TRBV4-2
j_gene: TRBJ2-7
CDR3aa: CASSQESGTSGYYEQYF

len: 24
v_gene: TRBV9
j_gene: TRBJ2-6
CDR3aa: CASSVGGPSTLDIPISSGANVLTF

len: 15
v_gene: TRBV5-1
j_gene: TRBJ2-2
CDR3aa: CASSFASGNTGELFF

len: 14
v_gene: TRBV4-1
j_gene: TRBJ1-4
CDR3aa: CASSLRTGGEKLFF

len: 14
v_gene: TRBV6-1
j_gene: TRBJ1-2
CDR3aa: CASRETGGTNGYTF

len: 12
v_gene: TRBV27
j_gene: TRBJ1-6
CDR3aa: CASGRGNSPLHF

len: 14
v_gene: TRBV13
j_gene: TRBJ2-5
CDR3aa: CASSLEPQGETQYF

len: 14
v_gene: TRBV27
j_gene: TRBJ2-7
CDR3aa: CASSRDATPYEQYF

len: 15
v_gene: TRBV12-3/TRBV12-4
j_gene: TRBJ2-3
CDR3aa: CASSALGAGADTQYF

len: 15
v_gene: TRBV15
j_gene: TRBJ2-1
CDR3aa: CATSGPGGSYNEQFF

len: 12
v_gene: TRBV2
j_gene: TRBJ2-7
CDR3aa: CASTGQDYEQYF

len: 16
v_gene: TRBV5-4
j_gene: TRBJ2-1
CDR3aa: CASSLRRWTRDNEQFF

len: 19
v_gene: TRBV4-1
j_gene: TRBJ2-1
CDR3aa: CASSQIMRSLAGDINEQFF

len: 15
v_gene: TRBV12-3/TRBV12-4
j_gene: TRBJ2-2
CDR3aa: CASSLGGARTGELFF

len: 11
v_gene: TRBV5-4
j_gene: TRBJ2-1
CDR3aa: CASSGDAQQFF

len: 14
v_gene: TRBV5-3
j_gene: TRBJ2-7
CDR3aa: CAMGSGLFSYEQYF

len: 16
v_gene: TRBV6-1
j_gene: TRBJ1-3
CDR3aa: CASNPSGTASGNTIYF

len: 13
v_gene: TRBV29-1
j_gene: TRBJ2-2
CDR3aa: CSGGWLGTGELFF

len: 15
v_gene: TRBV20-1
j_gene: TRBJ2-1
CDR3aa: CSARDSSGNINEQFF

len: 16
v_gene: TRBV7-3
j_gene: TRBJ2-1
CDR3aa: CASSLTEPLAYNEQFF

len: 14
v_gene: TRBV5-1
j_gene: TRBJ1-6
CDR3aa: CASSSTGARSPLHF

len: 19
v_gene: TRBV24-1
j_gene: TRBJ2-1
CDR3aa: CATSDLRGVAGELSNEQFF

len: 16
v_gene: TRBV11-2
j_gene: TRBJ2-5
CDR3aa: CASSLFRGSFGETQYF

len: 13
v_gene: TRBV7-9
j_gene: TRBJ1-1
CDR3aa: CASSDRGATEAFF

len: 16
v_gene: TRBV7-8
j_gene: TRBJ2-5
CDR3aa: CASSLAPGSGQETQYF

len: 15
v_gene: TRBV12-3/TRBV12-4
j_gene: TRBJ1-5
CDR3aa: CASSGGQGLDQPQHF

len: 12
v_gene: TRBV20-1
j_gene: TRBJ1-3
CDR3aa: CSANPRGNTIYF

len: 17
v_gene: TRBV4-1
j_gene: TRBJ2-1
CDR3aa: CASSTHPQGTPYGEQFF

len: 17
v_gene: TRBV14
j_gene: TRBJ2-5
CDR3aa: CASSRGTSGTIQETQYF

len: 16
v_gene: TRBV9
j_gene: TRBJ2-1
CDR3aa: CASSVASSGSHNEQFF

len: 14
v_gene: TRBV10-3
j_gene: TRBJ2-7
CDR3aa: CAIRRTSDSYEQYF

len: 14
v_gene: TRBV5-5
j_gene: TRBJ1-1
CDR3aa: CASSAPGPHAEAFF

len: 13
v_gene: TRBV11-3
j_gene: TRBJ2-1
CDR3aa: CASSATGWNEQFF

len: 16
v_gene: TRBV5-5
j_gene: TRBJ2-2
CDR3aa: CASSLSTGSYTGELFF

len: 16
v_gene: TRBV20-1
j_gene: TRBJ2-1
CDR3aa: CSARNPGLPVLSEQFF

len: 16
v_gene: TRBV6-5
j_gene: TRBJ2-1
CDR3aa: CASSYQPGGSYNEQFF

len: 15
v_gene: TRBV7-6
j_gene: TRBJ2-4
CDR3aa: CASSSTPGFKNIQYF

len: 16
v_gene: TRBV7-6
j_gene: TRBJ2-1
CDR3aa: CASSPLAGVGYNEQFF

len: 15
v_gene: TRBV3-1
j_gene: TRBJ2-2
CDR3aa: CASSTRLAGTGELFF

len: 14
v_gene: TRBV12-3/TRBV12-4
j_gene: TRBJ2-1
CDR3aa: CASSLALSYNEQFF

len: 16
v_gene: TRBV15
j_gene: TRBJ2-4
CDR3aa: CATSRDQAGAKNIQYF

len: 15
v_gene: TRBV5-1
j_gene: TRBJ2-1
CDR3aa: CASKAGDPSYNEQFF

len: 13
v_gene: TRBV12-2
j_gene: TRBJ2-7
CDR3aa: CASRLGTAFEQYF

len: 14
v_gene: TRBV24-1
j_gene: TRBJ1-2
CDR3aa: CATSETGVVYGYTF

len: 12
v_gene: TRBV2
j_gene: TRBJ2-5
CDR3aa: CAFGLVGETQYF

len: 14
v_gene: TRBV7-9
j_gene: TRBJ1-5
CDR3aa: CASSLNEGNQPQHF

len: 16
v_gene: TRBV5-1
j_gene: TRBJ2-1
CDR3aa: CASSLAAASGYNEQFF

len: 15
v_gene: TRBV24-1
j_gene: TRBJ2-2
CDR3aa: CATSGVREGTGELFF

len: 15
v_gene: TRBV5-1
j_gene: TRBJ2-1
CDR3aa: CASSLSGGQESEQFF

len: 15
v_gene: TRBV12-3/TRBV12-4
j_gene: TRBJ2-6
CDR3aa: CASSTTRAGANVLTF

len: 12
v_gene: TRBV2
j_gene: TRBJ2-1
CDR3aa: CASSEGVGEQFF

len: 16
v_gene: TRBV4-2
j_gene: TRBJ2-1
CDR3aa: CASSKRTESSYNEQFF